This T cell receptor (beta chain) was found in a study of T cells in localized non-small cell lung cancer. Clones were sequenced by immunoSEQ multiplex PCR, and TCRdb holds only the in-frame ones, with some missing. In the table there are fewer than 3,000 clones, 25% of which are singletons. Findings of the study overall: A single tumor region was sequenced, leaving heterogeneity possible. A median of approximately 57 clones ranked among the top 100 in tumor appeared in adjacent lung. Exceeding tumor, uninvolved adjacent lung had the highest T cell clonality.

The V end was cut by 1 base, the J end by 0 bases, with 12 bases between. The length of the CDR3 is 16 residues. The germline V gene has CDR1 MNHGY and CDR2 SAAAGT. Concerning this clone: The antigen is unknown.

The sequence derives from a woman aged 40-70 years with stage I lung adenocarcinoma. Sequenced here: lung tumor tissue, sampled before any cancer treatment. The chain carries TRBV6-8 and TRBJ1-1; TRBD1 is a possible D gene (6 bases). The CDR3 loop reads CASSYFLGAVNTEAFF. In DNA, the CDR3 is TGTGCCAGCAGTTACTTTCTGGGGGCGGTGAACACTGAAGCTTTCTTT.